This T cell receptor beta chain is from a study of technical replicates of blood from a few donors. Assay: immunoSEQ multiplex PCR; the TCRdb copy retains only in-frame clones and omits some. Seen here are some 85,000 clones, around 94% observed once, and the top ten hold about 0.4%. This CDR3 has 13 residues. Trimming took 3 bases from V and 4 from J, leaving 10 bases between them. CDR1 is LNHDA, CDR2 SQIVND, per germline (reference sequence). Sequencing input: T cells isolated from PBMCs. The chain is built from TRBV19 and TRBJ2-7; D is perhaps TRBD1 (6 bases). The receptor's source is a human donor in good health. The CDR3 coding sequence is TGTGCCAGTAGTATCCAGGGGAAGTACGAGCAGTACTTC. Amino acid sequence: CASSIQGKYEQYF.